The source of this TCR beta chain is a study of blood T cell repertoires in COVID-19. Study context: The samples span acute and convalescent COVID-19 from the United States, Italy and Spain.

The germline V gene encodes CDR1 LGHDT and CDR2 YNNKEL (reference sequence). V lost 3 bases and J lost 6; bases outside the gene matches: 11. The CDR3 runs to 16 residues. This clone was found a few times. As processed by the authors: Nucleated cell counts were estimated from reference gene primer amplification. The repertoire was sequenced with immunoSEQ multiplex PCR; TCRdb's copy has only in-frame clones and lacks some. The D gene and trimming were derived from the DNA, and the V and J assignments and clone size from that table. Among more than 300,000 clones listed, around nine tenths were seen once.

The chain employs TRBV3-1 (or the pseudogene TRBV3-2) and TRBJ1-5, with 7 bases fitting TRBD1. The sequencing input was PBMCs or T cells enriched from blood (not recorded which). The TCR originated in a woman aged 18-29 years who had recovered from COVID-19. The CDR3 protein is CASSHAQTGAGQPQHF. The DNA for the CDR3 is TGTGCCAGCAGCCACGCCCAAACAGGGGCTGGTCAGCCCCAGCATTTT.